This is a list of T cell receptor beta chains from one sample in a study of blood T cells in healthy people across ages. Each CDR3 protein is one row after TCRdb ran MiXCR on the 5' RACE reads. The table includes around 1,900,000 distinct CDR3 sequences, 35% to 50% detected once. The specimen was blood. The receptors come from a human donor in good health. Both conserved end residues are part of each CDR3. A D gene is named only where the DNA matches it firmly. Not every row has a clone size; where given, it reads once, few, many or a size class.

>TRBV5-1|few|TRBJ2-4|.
CASSFSSDKNIQYF
TGCGCCAGCAGCTTCTCATCTGACAAAAACATTCAGTACTTC
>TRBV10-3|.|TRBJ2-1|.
CAISDLRNEQFF
TGTGCCATCAGTGACCTGAGGAATGAGCAGTTCTTC
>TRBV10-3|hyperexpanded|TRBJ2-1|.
CAIRTGTDNEQFF
TGTGCCATCAGGACTGGGACCGACAATGAGCAGTTCTTC
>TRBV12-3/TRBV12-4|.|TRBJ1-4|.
CASSLSEVYEKLFF
TGTGCCAGCAGTTTGTCTGAGGTTTATGAAAAACTGTTTTTT
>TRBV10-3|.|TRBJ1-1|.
CAVSARGNTEAFF
TGTGCCGTCAGTGCCCGCGGGAACACTGAAGCTTTCTTT
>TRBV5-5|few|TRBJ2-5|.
CASNYKTGEQYF
TGTGCCAGCAACTACAAAACGGGGGAGCAGTACTTC
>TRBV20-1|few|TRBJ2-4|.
CSARWNNGIQYF
TGCAGTGCTAGATGGAACAACGGCATTCAGTACTTC
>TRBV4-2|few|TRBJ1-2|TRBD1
CASSHPDRGRSAGYTF
TGTGCCAGCAGCCACCCCGACAGGGGGCGCTCGGCTGGCTACACCTTC
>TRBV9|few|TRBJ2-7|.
CASSVGGSGEQYF
TGTGCCAGCAGCGTAGGAGGGTCGGGAGAGCAGTACTTC
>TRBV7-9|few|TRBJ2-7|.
CASSLFRQASYEQYF
TGTGCCAGCAGCTTATTCCGACAGGCTTCCTACGAGCAGTACTTC
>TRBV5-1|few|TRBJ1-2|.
CASSPHSSSAYGYTF
TGCGCCAGCAGCCCCCACTCCTCCTCAGCTTATGGCTACACCTTC